This paragraph reports one T cell receptor beta chain. The data are from a study of shared clonotypes between healthy human individuals. This CDR3 has 16 amino acids. The V and J ends lost 4 bases and 3 bases, in that order; junction bases with no gene match: 4. Germline CDR1 is SGHAT and CDR2 is FQNNGV. The investigators split CD4+ cells into a CD45RA+ naive subset and a CD45RA-negative memory subset. Original processing notes: Junction-only sequences without quality scores were provided by ImmunoSEQ, so filtering was different. TCRdb keeps only in-frame clones here, not all; method: immunoSEQ multiplex PCR. Clonal size and the V and J genes are those of that table, whereas D and trimming came from the DNA. The repertoire holds approximately 1.4 million clones, with 98% as singletons.

The sample comprised naive CD4+ T cells sorted from blood. The subset denotes: CD45RA+ positively selected. The rearrangement uses TRBV11-2 and TRBJ2-7; TRBD2 matches 15 bases. The TCR originated in a man aged 30 to 45 in good health. The CDR3: CASSSGLAGGLYEQYF. The CDR3, as DNA: TGTGCCAGCAGCTCGGGACTAGCGGGAGGCCTCTACGAGCAGTACTTC.